The sequence of this T cell receptor beta chain was determined in a study of OX40 agonist ivuxolimab in advanced cancers. Whole-study context: Partial responses were achieved by three patients, of whom one had hepatocellular carcinoma and two had cutaneous melanoma.

Profiled with immunoSEQ multiplex PCR; TCRdb holds only in-frame clones, not every one. The sample records about 99,000 clones, approximately 94% being singletons. This clone was seen once. CDR3 size: 16 residues. The V gene's germline CDR1 is MNHNY and CDR2 SVGAGI (reference sequence). The V gene end was trimmed by 6 bases and the J gene end by 1 base; junction bases not matched to a gene: 9. This specimen was CD4+ or CD8+ T cells sorted from blood, taken in a trial of the OX40 agonist ivuxolimab. The clonotype originates from an adult with an advanced solid tumor such as melanoma, head and neck, liver or kidney cancer. This chain joins TRBV6-6 and TRBJ1-5; 7 positions agree with TRBD1. The CDR3: CASRRQGQMSNQPQHF. As DNA, the CDR3 is TGTGCCAGCAGACGGCAGGGACAGATGAGCAATCAGCCCCAGCATTTT.